The next 21 T cell receptor beta chains were all read from a single sample in a study of T-cell memory formation after mild COVID-19. MiXCR was run by TCRdb on the 5' RACE reads, yielding one entry per CDR3 protein. Of 45,000 to 55,000 distinct CDR3 sequences detected, around 7.3% appear once; the ten largest clones hold 1.4%. The source material was PBMCs or a T cell subset sorted from them (not recorded which). The receptors shown here come from a man aged 18-30 years who had mild COVID-19 (a few samples of this study predate the infection). Cell type and time point are not known.

This clonotype showed up many times. The DNA of the CDR3 is TGCGCCAGCAGCTTGCAGGCTAGCGGGGGAAATGAGCAGTTCTTC. It specifies CASSLQASGGNEQFF. The rearrangement links TRBV5-1 to TRBJ2-1, with 10 bases matching TRBD2. CDR1 SGHRS and CDR2 YFSETQ come from the germline V gene. The CDR3 is 15 amino acids. J gave up 7 bases and V 1 base, and 5 bases lay outside the gene matches.

In its sample, this clonotype was seen many times. V usage is TRBV11-2 and J usage is TRBJ2-3; D might be TRBD2 (6 bases). V lost 2 bases to trimming and J lost 8 bases, with 14 bases between them. The length of the CDR3 is 14 residues. Germline loops: CDR1 SGHAT, CDR2 FQNNGV. The DNA of the CDR3 is TGTGCCAGCAGCTTAAATCATGGAGGGTTTACGCAGTATTTT. As protein: CASSLNHGGFTQYF.

This clonotype was counted only a few times. The chain joins TRBV24-1 to TRBJ2-2, with TRBD1 identical over 8 bases. CDR1 and CDR2 from the germline V gene are KGHDR and SFDVKD. V gave up 4 bases and J gave up 1 base; unmatched junction bases: 4. This CDR3 is built from 16 residues. The CDR3 here is CATSDRGQVNTGELFF. The CDR3 DNA reads TGTGCCACCAGTGACCGGGGACAGGTGAACACCGGGGAGCTGTTTTTT.

J is TRBJ1-6 and V is TRBV6-2 or TRBV6-3; TRBD1 matches 9 bases. CDR3 length: 13 residues. The germline gives CDR1 MNHEY, CDR2 SVGEGT. With 6 bases clipped from V and 7 bases from J, the junction kept 1 base outside the gene matches. The CDR3 reads CASSGQGNSPLHF. As DNA, the CDR3 is TGTGCCAGCAGCGGACAGGGGAATTCACCCCTCCACTTT.

This clonotype appeared many times. The CDR3 DNA sequence: TGCGCCAGCAGCCGACGACTCACTAGCGGGGATTCCTACGAGCAGTACTTC. Residues: CASSRRLTSGDSYEQYF. This chain connects TRBV5-1 to TRBJ2-7, with 10 bases identical to TRBD2. Germline V gives CDR1 SGHRS, CDR2 YFSETQ. The CDR3 extends over 17 amino acids. Trimming removed 4 bases from V and 1 base from J; junction bases left unmatched: 11.

Only a few counts were recorded for this clonotype. The chain combines TRBV5-6 with TRBJ2-3, with D perhaps matching TRBD1 or TRBD2 (5 bases each). Germline CDR1 SGHDT, CDR2 YYEEEE. The CDR3 is made up of 17 amino acids. The V end lost 0 bases, the J end lost 4 bases, and 18 bases lay between the germline ends. The CDR3 sequence is CASSLEGGRRGADTQYF. The DNA of the CDR3 is TGTGCCAGCAGCTTGGAAGGAGGTAGGAGAGGGGCAGATACGCAGTATTTT.

This chain uses TRBV6-2 or TRBV6-3 with TRBJ1-1, with unresolved D. The CDR3 runs to 14 residues. CDR1 is MNHEY and CDR2 is SVGEGT in the germline V gene. V gave up 0 bases and J gave up 5 bases, with 10 bases separating them. The CDR3 coding sequence is TGTGCCAGCAGTTACTCGAATTGGGGTACTGAAGCTTTCTTT. This encodes CASSYSNWGTEAFF.

This clonotype was seen a few times. The chain recombines TRBV5-4 with TRBJ2-2; the match to TRBD1 covers 12 bases. With 3 bases clipped from V and 7 bases from J, the junction kept 7 bases outside the gene matches. Per germline, CDR1 SGHNT and CDR2 YYREEE (reference sequence). This CDR3 comprises 16 residues. CDR3 region: CASSSRDRGLNGELFF. CDR3 DNA sequence: TGTGCCAGCAGCTCTCGGGACAGGGGGCTTAACGGGGAGCTGTTTTTT.

This CDR3 is CASRENSSGGAKPEQFF. The CDR3 DNA reads as TGTGCCAGCAGAGAAAACTCTAGCGGGGGGGCCAAGCCCGAGCAGTTCTTC. This chain uses TRBV25-1 with TRBJ2-1; 12 bases align to TRBD2. This CDR3 is 17 amino acids long. The germline CDR1 and CDR2 sequences are MGHDK and SYGVNS. Losses at the gene ends were 6 bases for V and 10 bases for J; bases not matched to a gene: 16.

V usage is TRBV6-5 and J usage is TRBJ1-2, with 8 bases aligning to TRBD1. Trimming removed 4 bases from V and 12 bases from J; junction bases left unmatched: 7. Germline V CDR1 and CDR2: MNHEY, SVGAGI. The CDR3 has 12 residues. The CDR3 reads CASSFSGGANTF. The CDR3, as DNA: TGTGCCAGCAGTTTTTCAGGGGGCGCAAACACCTTC.

This clonotype turned up a few times. The chain links TRBV5-6 to TRBJ1-3; D ambiguous. Germline CDR1 SGHDT, CDR2 YYEEEE. The germline V and J ends were trimmed by 1 base and 0 bases, with 5 bases remaining between them. This CDR3 spans 14 amino acids. In DNA form, the CDR3 reads TGTGCCAGCAGCTTGTCACACTCTGGAAACACCATATATTTT. Protein product: CASSLSHSGNTIYF.

This clonotype was recorded at least ten times. This sequence joins TRBV7-9 and TRBJ2-2; D is undetermined. CDR1 is SEHNR and CDR2 is FQNEAQ in the germline V gene (reference sequence). The CDR3 totals 13 residues. V dropped 5 bases and J dropped 4 bases, with 8 bases sitting between them. The CDR3 DNA follows: TGTGCCAGCAGCCCACAAGTCACCGGGGAGCTGTTTTTT. It translates to CASSPQVTGELFF.

The V call is TRBV20-1, the J call TRBJ1-3; D is uncertain. Germline V gives CDR1 DFQATT, CDR2 SNEGSKA (reference sequence). The V gene lost 5 bases and the J gene lost 0 bases, with 11 bases spanning the gap. The CDR3 length is 14 residues. In nucleotides, the CDR3 is TGCAGTGCTCGGGCCTTTAGCTCTGGAAACACCATATATTTT. This gives the protein CSARAFSSGNTIYF.

The chain has TRBV20-1 and TRBJ2-2; possible D gene TRBD2, 6 bases. This CDR3 spans 14 amino acids. The ends were cut back, 6 bases at V and 0 bases at J, with 11 bases in the middle. Germline lookup yields CDR1 DFQATT and CDR2 SNEGSKA (reference sequence). The CDR3 loop is CSAPGGSNTGELFF. The CDR3 DNA reads TGCAGTGCCCCCGGGGGTTCGAACACCGGGGAGCTGTTTTTT.

This chain joins TRBV20-1 and TRBJ2-1; 14 bases are shared with TRBD2. The CDR3 spans 16 residues. V dropped 6 bases and J dropped 7; count of bases not matched to a gene: 11. The germline CDR1 and CDR2 sequences are DFQATT and SNEGSKA (reference sequence). The DNA of the CDR3 is TGCAGTGCAACTCGACTAGCGGGGGGGCCGGGGAATGAGCAGTTCTTC. It yields the protein CSATRLAGGPGNEQFF.

The chain has TRBV27 and TRBJ1-4; D is uncertain. Germline V gives CDR1 MNHEY, CDR2 SMNVEV (reference sequence). The CDR3 sequence is 11 residues long. V shed 6 bases and J shed 8 bases, with 7 bases lying between them. The CDR3 DNA follows: TGTGCCAGCAGAGGAGAGGAAAAACTGTTTTTT. Residues: CASRGEEKLFF.

The sample holds a few counts of this clonotype. The V gene is TRBV24-1, the J gene TRBJ2-6, with TRBD1 matching over 8 bases. The CDR3 has 18 residues. Germline-derived CDR1 and CDR2 are KGHDR and SFDVKD. The ends lost 3 bases at V and 0 bases at J; junction bases unmatched: 6. CDR3 in DNA: TGTGCCACCAGTGATCCGGGACAGGCTCTCTCTGGGGCCAACGTCCTGACTTTC. Translating gives CATSDPGQALSGANVLTF.

This clonotype occurred many times. This rearrangement joins TRBV28 to TRBJ2-3; 7 bases map to TRBD1. V lost 2 bases and J lost 2; bases outside the gene matches: 4. Germline V gene sequence: CDR1 MDHEN, CDR2 SYDVKM. The CDR3 covers 15 residues. This CDR3 reads CASSLRTGFTDTQYF. The CDR3 DNA sequence: TGTGCCAGCAGTTTAAGGACAGGATTCACAGATACGCAGTATTTT.

The chain uses TRBV20-1 and TRBJ2-2; D may be TRBD2 (6 bases). CDR3 size: 14 residues. Germline V gene lookup returns CDR1 DFQATT and CDR2 SNEGSKA (reference sequence). Trimming removed 6 bases from V and 0 bases from J, with 11 bases in between. CDR3 amino acids: CSAPVAANTGELFF. In DNA, the CDR3 is TGCAGTGCCCCAGTAGCGGCGAACACCGGGGAGCTGTTTTTT.

In nucleotides, the CDR3 is TGTGCCAGCAGTACGGACTACCTACACACCGGGGAGCTGTTTTTT. Its translation: CASSTDYLHTGELFF. V usage is TRBV7-2 and J usage is TRBJ2-2, with D possibly TRBD2 on 6 matching bases. Looked up from germline, CDR1 is SGHTA and CDR2 is FQGNSA. Trimming stripped 6 bases from V and 3 bases from J, with 14 bases between. This CDR3 comprises 15 residues.

This clonotype came up a few times. The chain uses TRBV20-1 and TRBJ2-7; either TRBD1 or TRBD2 may supply D (5 bases each). Germline V lookup: CDR1 DFQATT, CDR2 SNEGSKA (reference sequence). Trimming cost V 0 bases and J 4 bases, with 19 bases left between them. The CDR3 spans 16 residues. CDR3 region: CSARDPGPRGLYEQYF. CDR3 DNA sequence: TGCAGTGCTAGAGATCCCGGGCCCCGGGGCCTATACGAGCAGTACTTC.